A single sample gave rise to the 23 T cell receptor beta chains below, sequenced in a study of shared clonotypes between healthy human individuals. Method: immunoSEQ multiplex PCR; TCRdb's copy keeps in-frame clones and lacks some. The sample holds 2 million to 2.5 million clones; 80% to 95% are singletons and the top ten take around 0.4%. Source material: naive CD4+ T cells from PBMCs. The subset here: CD45RA+ positively selected. The receptor set was obtained from a man aged 18 to 29 in good health. Some clones in this sample may be carry-over from other donors' samples.

The chain carries TRBV5-4 and TRBJ2-7; 8 nucleotides align to TRBD2. This CDR3 has 15 amino acids. The germline CDR1 and CDR2 sequences are SGHNT and YYREEE (reference sequence). V gave up 2 bases and J gave up 0 bases; unmatched junction bases: 4. The CDR3 bases are TGTGCCAGCAGCTTCGGGCTAGCGGGCTCCTACGAGCAGTACTTC. Protein sequence: CASSFGLAGSYEQYF.

For this clone: The identical CDR3 is also encoded by other nucleotide sequences in the sample. The V gene is TRBV15, the J gene TRBJ2-5; the D gene is possibly TRBD2 (6 bases). CDR1 is LNHNV, CDR2 YYDKDF, per germline (reference sequence). V lost 3 bases to trimming and J lost 0 bases, with 8 bases between them. The CDR3 covers 14 residues. The CDR3 spells CATSRGGYQETQYF. The CDR3 DNA sequence: TGTGCCACCAGCAGGGGGGGATACCAAGAGACCCAGTACTTC.

The chain couples TRBV7-9 to TRBJ1-1, with D hard to call. The CDR3 totals 11 residues. V was pared by 1 base and J by 10 bases, with 7 bases between. Per germline, CDR1 SEHNR and CDR2 FQNEAQ (reference sequence). In DNA form, the CDR3 reads TGTGCCAGCAGCTTAGACAGTGGAGCTTTCTTT. Its translation is CASSLDSGAFF.

This chain uses TRBV5-1 with TRBJ2-1; 9 bases match TRBD2. The CDR3 loop spans 16 amino acids. The germline V gene has CDR1 SGHRS and CDR2 YFSETQ. Trimming at V came to 0 bases and at J to 3 bases, leaving 4 bases not matched to a gene. CDR3 DNA sequence: TGCGCCAGCAGCTTGGAGGCGGGAGGGGGCTACAATGAGCAGTTCTTC. Translating it yields CASSLEAGGGYNEQFF. Drawing the rest from reference TRBV5-1 and TRBJ2-1, the complete variable domain is KAGVTQTPRYLIKTRGQQVTLSCSPISGHRSVSWYQQTPGQGLQFLFEYFSETQRNKGNFPGRFSGRQFSNSRSEMNVSTLELGDSALYLCASSLEAGGGYNEQFFGPGTRLTVL.

The chain links TRBV5-1 to TRBJ1-5, with D uncertain. Trimming shortened V by 6 bases and J by 6 bases, and 4 bases separated the two germline ends. The germline V gene has CDR1 SGHRS and CDR2 YFSETQ. CDR3 length: 10 residues. This CDR3 reads CASTRQPQHF. CDR3 in DNA: TGCGCCAGCACCCGTCAGCCCCAGCATTTT.

The CDR3 bases are TGCGCCAGCAGCCATTCCCCGACTAGCGGGTCCTACGAGCAGTACTTC. Residues: CASSHSPTSGSYEQYF. The chain is built from TRBV4-1 and TRBJ2-7, with 10 positions matching TRBD2. CDR3 length: 16 residues. V trimming: 3 bases; J trimming: 1 base; junction bases outside the gene matches: 6. Germline V lookup: CDR1 MGHRA, CDR2 YSYEKL.

The chain uses TRBV20-1 and TRBJ2-7; 8 positions agree with TRBD1. CDR1 is DFQATT and CDR2 is SNEGSKA in the germline V gene (reference sequence). This CDR3 contains 11 residues. V lost 6 bases and J lost 4; bases outside the gene matches: 2. The DNA of the CDR3 is TGCAGTGCATGGGACAGGTACGAGCAGTACTTC. It specifies CSAWDRYEQYF.

The rearrangement joins TRBV28 to TRBJ2-7; D is ambiguous. The CDR3 has 16 residues. Germline CDR1 is MDHEN and CDR2 is SYDVKM. Trimming removed 5 bases from V and 0 bases from J, with 17 bases in between. The CDR3 here is CASSPTDPGTSYEQYF. Here the CDR3 DNA reads TGTGCCAGCAGTCCGACGGACCCAGGAACCTCCTACGAGCAGTACTTC.

The V and J genes are TRBV9 and TRBJ2-2; 8 bases agree with TRBD2. Looked up from germline, CDR1 is SGDLS and CDR2 is YYNGEE. With 6 bases clipped from V and 3 bases from J, the junction kept 10 bases outside the gene matches. This CDR3 spans 16 amino acids. The CDR3 DNA is TGTGCCAGCACCTCGGGGGGGAGTAGGGACACCGGGGAGCTGTTTTTT. Translation: CASTSGGSRDTGELFF.

This chain links TRBV11-3 with TRBJ2-7; 8 nucleotides match TRBD1. Unmatched junction bases numbered 14, after V lost 4 bases and J lost 6 bases. CDR1 SGHNT and CDR2 YENEEA come from the germline V gene. This CDR3 has 16 amino acids. The CDR3 sequence is CASSSNIDRGVGEQYF. The CDR3 DNA reads TGTGCCAGCAGCTCAAACATCGACAGGGGCGTCGGCGAGCAGTACTTC.

V gene TRBV6-5 combines with J gene TRBJ2-3; D possibly uses TRBD1 or TRBD2 (6 bases each). Trimming cost V 0 bases and J 7 bases, with 14 bases left between them. CDR1 is MNHEY and CDR2 is SVGAGI in the germline V gene. This CDR3 has 15 residues. As DNA, the CDR3 is TGTGCCAGCAGTTACTCCCGGGGGCGGGATCATACGCAGTATTTT. This translates into CASSYSRGRDHTQYF.

With regard to this clone: Other DNA sequences of this sample code for an identical CDR3. CDR3 sequence (DNA): TGCGCCAGCAGCCTTGGTGGGGCCGGGGAGCTGTTTTTT. This codes for CASSLGGAGELFF. The chain uses TRBV4-3 and TRBJ2-2; no firm D call. Trimming cost V 4 bases and J 6 bases, with 9 bases left between them. CDR1 and CDR2 from the germline V gene are LGHNA and YSLEER. The CDR3 runs to 13 residues.

This clone was observed once. This sample includes further DNA sequences coding for the same CDR3. V and J are TRBV18 and TRBJ2-5; D uncertain. The CDR3 has 12 residues. Germline lookup yields CDR1 KGHSH and CDR2 LQKENI. Deletions cut 4 bases from V and 1 base from J, with 4 bases between. CDR3 sequence reads: CASSRSQETQYF. The CDR3 coding sequence is TGTGCCAGCTCACGGAGCCAAGAGACCCAGTACTTC.

The chain is built from TRBV6-5 and TRBJ1-1; D is perhaps TRBD1 (6 bases). Germline CDR1 reads MNHEY; CDR2 reads SVGAGI. This CDR3 region has 14 residues. V dropped 4 bases and J dropped 1 base, with 10 bases sitting between them. The CDR3 sequence: CASSSRGQNTEAFF. The CDR3 DNA is TGTGCCAGCAGTTCACGGGGACAGAACACTGAAGCTTTCTTT.

The chain uses TRBV28 and TRBJ1-3; D remains ambiguous. CDR1 and CDR2 from the germline V gene are MDHEN and SYDVKM. Trimming took off 8 bases at V and 0 bases at J, with 11 bases between the two ends. The CDR3 spans 14 residues. The CDR3, as DNA: TGTGCCAGCCTCGACGGCAGCTCTGGAAACACCATATATTTT. Amino acid sequence: CASLDGSSGNTIYF.

The genes are TRBV7-3 and TRBJ2-5; D could derive from TRBD1 or TRBD2 (6 bases each). V gave up 5 bases and J gave up 4 bases, with 11 bases separating them. The CDR3 totals 13 residues. The germline gives CDR1 SGHTA, CDR2 FQGTGA. CDR3 region: CASSPGAVETQYF. The DNA of the CDR3 is TGTGCCAGCAGCCCGGGGGCCGTAGAGACCCAGTACTTC.

V usage is TRBV5-1 and J usage is TRBJ2-5, with a possible D match to TRBD1 (6 bases). Trimming left V 7 bases short and J 2 bases short, with 21 bases between. CDR1 and CDR2 (germline): SGHRS, YFSETQ. The CDR3 is 16 amino acids. The CDR3: CASSPYLTGLQETQYF. The CDR3 DNA sequence: TGCGCCAGCTCGCCTTATCTGACAGGTCTTCAAGAGACCCAGTACTTC. The variable domain in full, completed from reference TRBV5-1 and TRBJ2-5, reads KAGVTQTPRYLIKTRGQQVTLSCSPISGHRSVSWYQQTPGQGLQFLFEYFSETQRNKGNFPGRFSGRQFSNSRSEMNVSTLELGDSALYLCASSPYLTGLQETQYFGPGTRLLVL.

This clone was observed once. This sequence joins TRBV7-2 and TRBJ2-5; 7 nucleotides agree with TRBD2. Germline trimming cut 3 bases from V and 4 bases from J; bases unmatched to any gene: 11. The CDR3 loop spans 16 amino acids. Germline CDR1 reads SGHTA; CDR2 reads FQGNSA. Written as DNA, the CDR3 is TGTGCCAGCAGCTTGGGGGGGACGACTAGGCGAGAGACCCAGTACTTC. This translates into CASSLGGTTRRETQYF.

The chain links TRBV28 to TRBJ2-5; D remains unclear. V lost 7 bases to trimming and J lost 3 bases, with 18 bases between them. The germline CDR1 and CDR2 sequences are MDHEN and SYDVKM. This CDR3 has 15 amino acids. Written as DNA, the CDR3 is TGTGCCAGCACGCGTCCGGGTAGGGATGAAGAGACCCAGTACTTC. The encoded protein is CASTRPGRDEETQYF.

A word on this clone: Distinct nucleotide sequences in the sample also encode this CDR3. The rearrangement joins TRBV4-1 to TRBJ2-7, with D hard to call. This CDR3 region has 12 residues. The germline CDR1 and CDR2 sequences are MGHRA and YSYEKL. V was trimmed by 1 base and J by 4 bases, leaving 5 bases between them. The CDR3: CASSQVGYEQYF. The CDR3 nucleotides read TGCGCCAGCAGCCAAGTGGGGTACGAGCAGTACTTC.

The chain has TRBV5-1 and TRBJ1-1; 9 bases match TRBD1. This CDR3 region has 16 residues. Germline-derived CDR1 and CDR2 are SGHRS and YFSETQ. Trimming removed 2 bases from V and 4 bases from J; junction bases left unmatched: 9. CDR3 in DNA: TGCGCCAGCAGCTTTGGGACGGGACAGGGAGGCACTGAAGCTTTCTTT. It specifies CASSFGTGQGGTEAFF.

The chain recombines TRBV6-6 with TRBJ2-2, with D perhaps TRBD1 or TRBD2 (5 bases each). Deletions cut 4 bases from V and 3 bases from J, with 12 bases between. The CDR3 consists of 15 residues. Germline assignment: CDR1 MNHNY and CDR2 SVGAGI (reference sequence). The CDR3 loop reads CASSFWGLDTGELFF. In DNA, the CDR3 is TGTGCCAGCAGTTTTTGGGGGTTGGACACCGGGGAGCTGTTTTTT.

On this clone itself: Other DNA sequences from this sample encode an identical CDR3 as well. The V gene is TRBV4-2, the J gene TRBJ2-7, with TRBD1 identical over 10 bases. The length of the CDR3 is 14 residues. The V gene end was trimmed by 0 bases and the J gene end by 4 bases; junction bases not matched to a gene: 0. Germline V gene lookup returns CDR1 LGHNA and CDR2 YNFKEQ. CDR3 sequence reads: CASSQEDRGYEQYF. CDR3 DNA: TGTGCCAGCAGCCAAGAGGACAGGGGGTACGAGCAGTACTTC.